A single sample gave rise to the 8 T cell receptor beta chains below, sequenced in a study of T cells in Graves' hyperthyroidism and ophthalmopathy. Amplified TCR beta CDR3 regions derived from RNA transcripts. First-round RT-PCR with HTBI primers amplified the TCR CDR3 region. TCRdb used MiXCR to reprocess the multiplex PCR reads, holding one entry per CDR3 protein. Of about 360,000 distinct CDR3 sequences detected, about a fifth appear once; the ten largest clones hold around 3.6%. The sample was blood. These receptor sequences come from a woman in her late teens or twenties with Graves' hyperthyroidism.

At least ten counts were recorded for this clonotype. The chain links TRBV19 to TRBJ1-2; TRBD1 is a possible D gene (6 bases). The V gene lost 9 bases and the J gene lost 0 bases, with 23 bases spanning the gap. This CDR3 spans 17 amino acids. CDR1 and CDR2 from the germline V gene are LNHDA and SQIVND (reference sequence). Here the CDR3 reads CASLPWGDRIANYGYTF. CDR3 coding DNA: TGTGCCAGCCTCCCATGGGGAGACAGGATTGCTAACTATGGCTACACCTTC.

This clonotype was found many times. The gene calls are TRBV12-3 or TRBV12-4 and TRBJ2-7, with TRBD1 matching 7 bases. V lost 5 bases and J lost 2; bases outside the gene matches: 6. This CDR3 is 14 amino acids long. The CDR3 is CASSNVDRTYEQYF. The CDR3 nucleotides read TGTGCCAGCAGTAACGTGGACAGGACCTACGAGCAGTACTTC.

This clonotype was picked up many times. V usage is TRBV5-1 and J usage is TRBJ2-5; TRBD2 matches at 7 bases. In germline, CDR1 is SGHRS, CDR2 YFSETQ. There are 14 residues in the CDR3. Germline trimming cut 3 bases from V and 4 bases from J; bases unmatched to any gene: 6. This CDR3 reads CASSSGLRGETQYF. The CDR3 DNA reads as TGCGCCAGCAGCTCGGGACTACGGGGAGAGACCCAGTACTTC.

This chain links TRBV29-1 with TRBJ2-7; D unresolved. This CDR3 is 12 amino acids long. Trimming removed 4 bases at V and 2 bases at J, with 9 bases between. The germline CDR1 and CDR2 sequences are SQVTM and ANQGSEA. DNA of the CDR3: TGCAGCGTTGTGTTTAGTACCTACGAGCAGTACTTC. It yields the protein CSVVFSTYEQYF.

The gene calls are TRBV6-5 and TRBJ2-5, with TRBD1 as a possible D gene (5 bases). The V end was cut by 2 bases, the J end by 2 bases, with 12 bases between. Germline V gene data show CDR1 as MNHEY and CDR2 as SVGAGI. This CDR3 region has 15 residues. The CDR3 is CASSYRGAAQETQYF. In DNA, the CDR3 is TGTGCCAGCAGTTACAGGGGTGCGGCACAAGAGACCCAGTACTTC.

This clonotype was recorded many times. V usage is TRBV28 and J usage is TRBJ2-5; TRBD1 aligns across 7 bases. The J segment lost 2 bases and the V segment lost 2 bases, leaving 2 bases of the junction unmatched. CDR3 length equals 14 residues. Germline V lookup: CDR1 MDHEN, CDR2 SYDVKM. CDR3 bases: TGTGCCAGCAGTTTACAGGGGGTTCAAGAGACCCAGTACTTC. Translation gives CASSLQGVQETQYF.

This clonotype was seen a few times. This chain joins TRBV18 and TRBJ2-7; D is perhaps TRBD2 (5 bases). This CDR3 comprises 16 residues. Trimming left V 3 bases short and J 6 bases short, with 21 bases between. CDR1 is KGHSH and CDR2 is LQKENI in the germline V gene. The CDR3 loop reads CASSPAGSVRLGEQYF. In DNA, the CDR3 is TGTGCCAGCTCACCGGCGGGCTCTGTAAGGCTTGGCGAGCAGTACTTC.

V usage is TRBV7-2 and J usage is TRBJ2-5; 8 bases are shared with TRBD2. After removal of 1 base from V and 4 bases from J, the junction contained 5 bases not matched to a gene. The germline CDR1 and CDR2 sequences are SGHTA and FQGNSA. The CDR3 is 15 residues long. In DNA form, the CDR3 reads TGTGCCAGCAGCTTAGGTAGCGGGGAACGAGAGACCCAGTACTTC. Translated: CASSLGSGERETQYF.